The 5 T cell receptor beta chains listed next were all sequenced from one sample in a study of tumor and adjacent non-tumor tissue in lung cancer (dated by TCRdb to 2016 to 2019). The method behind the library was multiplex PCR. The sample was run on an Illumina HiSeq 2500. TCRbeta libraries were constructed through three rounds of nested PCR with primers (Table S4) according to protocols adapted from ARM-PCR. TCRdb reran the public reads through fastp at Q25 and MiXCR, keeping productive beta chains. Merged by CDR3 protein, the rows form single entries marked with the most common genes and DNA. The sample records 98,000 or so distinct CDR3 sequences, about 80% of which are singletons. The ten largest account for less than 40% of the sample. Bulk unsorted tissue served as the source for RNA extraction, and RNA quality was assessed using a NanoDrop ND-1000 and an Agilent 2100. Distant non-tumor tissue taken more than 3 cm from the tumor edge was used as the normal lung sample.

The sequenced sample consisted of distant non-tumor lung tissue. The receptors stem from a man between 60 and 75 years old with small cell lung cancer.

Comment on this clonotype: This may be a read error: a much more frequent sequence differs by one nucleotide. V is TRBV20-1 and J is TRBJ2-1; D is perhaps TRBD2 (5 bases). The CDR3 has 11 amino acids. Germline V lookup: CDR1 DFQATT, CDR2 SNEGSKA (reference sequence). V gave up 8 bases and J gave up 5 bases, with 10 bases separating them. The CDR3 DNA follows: TGCAGTTTTACTAGGAACAATGAGCAGTTCTTC. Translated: CSFTRNNEQFF.

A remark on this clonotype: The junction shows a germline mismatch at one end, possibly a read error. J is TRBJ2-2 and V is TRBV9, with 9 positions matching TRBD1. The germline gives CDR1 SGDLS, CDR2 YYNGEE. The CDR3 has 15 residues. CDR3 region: CARSVGDRAAGELFF. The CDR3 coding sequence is TGTGCCAGGAGCGTAGGGGACAGGGCGGCCGGGGAGCTGTTTTTT.

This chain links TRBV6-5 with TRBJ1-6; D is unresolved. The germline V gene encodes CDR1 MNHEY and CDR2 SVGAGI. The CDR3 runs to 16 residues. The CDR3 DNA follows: TGTGTCAACAGCGTCAGGAGTCAGGTTGATAATTCACCCCTCCACTTT. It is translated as CVNSVRSQVDNSPLHF.

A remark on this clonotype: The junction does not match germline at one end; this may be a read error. The CDR3 DNA sequence: TGTACCAGCAGCCCCAATGGGGTTGACATTGAAGCTTTCTTT. Translated: CTSSPNGVDIEAFF. The gene calls are TRBV6-5 and TRBJ1-1, with unresolved D. Per germline, CDR1 MNHEY and CDR2 SVGAGI. There are 14 residues in the CDR3.

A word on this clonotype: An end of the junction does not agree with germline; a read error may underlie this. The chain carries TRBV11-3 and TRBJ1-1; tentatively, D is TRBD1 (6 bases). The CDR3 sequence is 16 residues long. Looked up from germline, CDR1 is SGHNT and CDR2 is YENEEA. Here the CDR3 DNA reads TGTGTCAGCAGCCCCAGGGGTGCCAGCTGGAACACTGAAGCTTTCTTT. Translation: CVSSPRGASWNTEAFF.